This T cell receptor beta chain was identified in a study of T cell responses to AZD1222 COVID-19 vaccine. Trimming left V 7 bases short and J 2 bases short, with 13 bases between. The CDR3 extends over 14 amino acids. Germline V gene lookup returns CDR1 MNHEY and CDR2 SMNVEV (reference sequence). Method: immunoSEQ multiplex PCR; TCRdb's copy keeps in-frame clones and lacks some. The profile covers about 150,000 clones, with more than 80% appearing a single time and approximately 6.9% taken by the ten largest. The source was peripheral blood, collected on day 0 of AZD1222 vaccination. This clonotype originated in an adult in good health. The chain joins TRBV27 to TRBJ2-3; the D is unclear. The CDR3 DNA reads TGTGCCAGCAATCCGAATAGGCTCACAGATACGCAGTATTTT. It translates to CASNPNRLTDTQYF.